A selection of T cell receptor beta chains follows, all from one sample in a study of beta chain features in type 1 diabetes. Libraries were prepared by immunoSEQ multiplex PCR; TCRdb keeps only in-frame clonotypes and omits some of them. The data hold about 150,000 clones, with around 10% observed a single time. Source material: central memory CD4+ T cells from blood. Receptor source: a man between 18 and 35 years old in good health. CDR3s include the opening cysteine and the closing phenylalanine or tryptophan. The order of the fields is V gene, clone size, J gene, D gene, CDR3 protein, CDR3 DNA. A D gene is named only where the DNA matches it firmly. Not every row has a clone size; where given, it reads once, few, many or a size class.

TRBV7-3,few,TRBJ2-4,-,CASSLFDGNIQYF,TGTGCCAGCAGCTTATTTGACGGGAACATTCAGTACTTC
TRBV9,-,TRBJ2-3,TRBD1,CASSVGTGRSDTQYF,TGTGCCAGCAGCGTAGGGACAGGTCGATCGGATACGCAGTATTTT
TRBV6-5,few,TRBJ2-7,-,CASRQGYEQYF,TGTGCCAGCAGACAGGGATACGAGCAGTACTTC
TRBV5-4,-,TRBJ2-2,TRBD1,CASSSDRASTGELFF,TGTGCCAGCAGCTCCGACAGGGCTAGCACCGGGGAGCTGTTTTTT
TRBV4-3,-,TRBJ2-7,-,CASSQVRGYEQYF,TGCGCCAGCAGCCAAGTTCGGGGCTACGAGCAGTACTTC
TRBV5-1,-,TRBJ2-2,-,CASSSTLPNTGELFF,TGCGCCAGCAGCTCCACACTCCCGAACACCGGGGAGCTGTTTTTT
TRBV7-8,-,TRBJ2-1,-,CASSLRAEKQFF,TGTGCCAGCAGCTTAAGAGCGGAGAAGCAGTTCTTC
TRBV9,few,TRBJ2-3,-,CASSVARGDTQYF,TGTGCCAGCAGCGTAGCTCGGGGGGATACGCAGTATTTT
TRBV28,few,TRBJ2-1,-,CASSLSDENVQFF,TGTGCCAGCAGTTTATCCGACGAAAACGTGCAGTTCTTC
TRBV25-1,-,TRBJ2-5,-,CASSSRVSSFQETQYF,TGTGCCAGCAGTTCTCGGGTCAGCTCGTTCCAAGAGACCCAGTACTTC
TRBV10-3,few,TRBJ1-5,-,CAISQGYGNQPQHF,TGTGCCATCAGTCAGGGGTATGGCAATCAGCCCCAGCATTTT
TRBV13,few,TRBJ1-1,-,CASSLVAGQAFF,TGTGCCAGCAGCTTAGTAGCAGGCCAAGCTTTCTTT
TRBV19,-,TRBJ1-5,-,CASSIDLRNPQDNQPQHF,TGTGCCAGTAGTATAGATCTCCGGAACCCTCAGGATAATCAGCCCCAGCATTTT
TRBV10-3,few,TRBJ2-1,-,CAISGAEGSSSYNEQFF,TGTGCCATCAGCGGTGCCGAGGGGAGTTCCTCCTACAATGAGCAGTTCTTC
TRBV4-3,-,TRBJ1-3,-,CASSQGYATAGNTIYF,TGCGCCAGCAGCCAAGGTTATGCGACTGCTGGAAACACCATATATTTT
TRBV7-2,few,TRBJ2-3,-,CASSLSPTADTQYF,TGTGCCAGCAGCTTATCCCCCACAGCAGATACGCAGTATTTT
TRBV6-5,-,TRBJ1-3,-,CASSYSALGNTIYF,TGTGCCAGCAGTTACTCGGCCTTAGGAAACACCATATATTTT
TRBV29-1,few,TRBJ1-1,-,CSGRGRGATEAFF,TGCAGCGGGAGGGGCAGGGGAGCCACTGAAGCTTTCTTT
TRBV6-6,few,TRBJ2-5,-,CASTRGPEETQYF,TGTGCCAGCACCCGGGGCCCGGAGGAGACCCAGTACTTC